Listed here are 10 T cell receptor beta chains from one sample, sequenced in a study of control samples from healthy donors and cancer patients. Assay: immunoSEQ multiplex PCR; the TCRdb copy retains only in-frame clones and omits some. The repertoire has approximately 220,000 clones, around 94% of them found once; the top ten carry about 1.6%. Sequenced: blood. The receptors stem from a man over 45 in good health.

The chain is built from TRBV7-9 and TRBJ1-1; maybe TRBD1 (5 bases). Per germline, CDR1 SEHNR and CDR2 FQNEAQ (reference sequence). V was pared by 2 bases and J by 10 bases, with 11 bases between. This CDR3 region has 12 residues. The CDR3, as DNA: TGTGCCAGCAGCTTAACCTCGGACATAGCTTTCTTT. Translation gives CASSLTSDIAFF.

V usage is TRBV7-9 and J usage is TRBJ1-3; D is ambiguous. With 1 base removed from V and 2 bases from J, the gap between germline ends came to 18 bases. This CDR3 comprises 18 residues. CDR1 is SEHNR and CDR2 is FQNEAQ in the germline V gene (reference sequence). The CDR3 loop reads CASSLGQPLYSPGNTIYF. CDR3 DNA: TGTGCCAGCAGCTTAGGTCAGCCGCTCTACTCTCCTGGAAACACCATATATTTT.

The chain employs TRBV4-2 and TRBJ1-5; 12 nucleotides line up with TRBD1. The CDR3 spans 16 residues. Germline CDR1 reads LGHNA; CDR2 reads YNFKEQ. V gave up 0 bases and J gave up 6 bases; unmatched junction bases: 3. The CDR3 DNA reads TGTGCCAGCAGCCAAGAGGGGACAGGGGGCGGTCAGCCCCAGCATTTT. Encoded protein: CASSQEGTGGGQPQHF.

For the CDR3, the DNA is TGCGCCAGCAGCGGGGAGGTAAGGGGGGAAGGTAATTCACCCCTCCACTTT. It encodes CASSGEVRGEGNSPLHF. The chain links TRBV5-1 to TRBJ1-6; TRBD1 is a possible D gene (6 bases). V was trimmed by 4 bases and J by 6 bases, leaving 20 bases between them. The V gene's germline CDR1 is SGHRS and CDR2 YFSETQ. This CDR3 spans 17 amino acids.

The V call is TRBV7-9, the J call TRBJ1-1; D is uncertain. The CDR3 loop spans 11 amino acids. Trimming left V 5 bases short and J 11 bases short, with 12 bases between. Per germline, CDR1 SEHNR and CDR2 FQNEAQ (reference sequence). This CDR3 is CASSLQFPAFF. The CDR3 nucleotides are TGTGCCAGCAGCCTTCAGTTTCCGGCTTTCTTT.

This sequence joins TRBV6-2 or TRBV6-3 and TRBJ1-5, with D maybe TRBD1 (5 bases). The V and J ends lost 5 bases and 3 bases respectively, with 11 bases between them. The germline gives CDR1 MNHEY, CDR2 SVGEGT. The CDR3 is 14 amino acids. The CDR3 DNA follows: TGTGCCAGCAGTCCAGACAGTAACAATCAGCCCCAGCATTTT. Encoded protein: CASSPDSNNQPQHF.

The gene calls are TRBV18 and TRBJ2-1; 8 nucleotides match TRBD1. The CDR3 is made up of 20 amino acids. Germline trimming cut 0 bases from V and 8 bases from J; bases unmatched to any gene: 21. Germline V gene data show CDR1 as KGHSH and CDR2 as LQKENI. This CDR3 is CASSPPVYGQGGLGSYEQFF. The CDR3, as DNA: TGTGCCAGCTCACCACCTGTCTACGGACAGGGAGGCCTCGGGTCCTATGAGCAGTTCTTC. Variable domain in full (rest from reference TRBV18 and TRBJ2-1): NAGVMQNPRHLVRRRGQEARLRCSPMKGHSHVYWYRQLPEEGLKFMVYLQKENIIDESGMPKERFSAEFPKEGPSILRIQQVVRGDSAAYFCASSPPVYGQGGLGSYEQFFGPGTRLTVL.

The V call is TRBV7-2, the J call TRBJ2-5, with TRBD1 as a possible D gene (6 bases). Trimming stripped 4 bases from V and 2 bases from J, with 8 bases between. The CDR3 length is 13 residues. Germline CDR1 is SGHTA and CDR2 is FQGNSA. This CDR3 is CASSYGQQETQYF. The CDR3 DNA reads TGTGCCAGCAGCTATGGACAGCAAGAGACCCAGTACTTC.

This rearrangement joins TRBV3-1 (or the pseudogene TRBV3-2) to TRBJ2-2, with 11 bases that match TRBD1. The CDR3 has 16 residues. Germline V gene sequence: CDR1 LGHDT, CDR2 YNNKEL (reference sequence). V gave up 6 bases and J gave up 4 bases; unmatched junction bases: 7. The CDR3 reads CASRLGTGGSTGELFF. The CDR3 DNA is TGTGCCAGCAGACTAGGGACAGGGGGAAGCACCGGGGAGCTGTTTTTT.

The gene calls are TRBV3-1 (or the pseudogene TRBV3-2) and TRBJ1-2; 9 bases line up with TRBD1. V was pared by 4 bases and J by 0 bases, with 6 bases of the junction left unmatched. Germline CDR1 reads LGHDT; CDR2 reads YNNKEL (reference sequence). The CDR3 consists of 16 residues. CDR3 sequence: CASSRDRDSSNYGYTF. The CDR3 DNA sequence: TGTGCCAGCAGCCGGGACAGGGATTCGTCTAACTATGGCTACACCTTC.